This T cell receptor (beta chain) was found in a study of blood T cell repertoires in COVID-19. Study-wide context: The cDNA or gDNA used as material had been derived from T cells, B-cell-depleted T cells, or PBMCs.

This clone has just a few counts. This CDR3 is built from 15 residues. As originally analysed: Amplification of reference gene primers was used by the study to estimate nucleated cell counts. The protocol was immunoSEQ multiplex PCR, while the TCRdb copy is restricted to in-frame clones and leaves out a portion. V and J calls and clone size come straight from that table; D and trimming were deduced from the DNA. The data show under 80,000 clones, with roughly 80% seen just once and about 4.4% held by the top ten. The TCR comes from a woman of 80 years or more with active or convalescent COVID-19. V and J are TRBV12-2 and TRBJ2-1; whether TRBD2, the table's D call, matches the DNA was not checked. TRBV12-2 is deemed a pseudogene. The specimen was peripheral blood. In DNA form, the CDR3 reads TGTGCAAGTCGCTTCTGGGGGACTGTCTACAATGAGCAGTTCTTC. Encoded protein: CASRFWGTVYNEQFF.